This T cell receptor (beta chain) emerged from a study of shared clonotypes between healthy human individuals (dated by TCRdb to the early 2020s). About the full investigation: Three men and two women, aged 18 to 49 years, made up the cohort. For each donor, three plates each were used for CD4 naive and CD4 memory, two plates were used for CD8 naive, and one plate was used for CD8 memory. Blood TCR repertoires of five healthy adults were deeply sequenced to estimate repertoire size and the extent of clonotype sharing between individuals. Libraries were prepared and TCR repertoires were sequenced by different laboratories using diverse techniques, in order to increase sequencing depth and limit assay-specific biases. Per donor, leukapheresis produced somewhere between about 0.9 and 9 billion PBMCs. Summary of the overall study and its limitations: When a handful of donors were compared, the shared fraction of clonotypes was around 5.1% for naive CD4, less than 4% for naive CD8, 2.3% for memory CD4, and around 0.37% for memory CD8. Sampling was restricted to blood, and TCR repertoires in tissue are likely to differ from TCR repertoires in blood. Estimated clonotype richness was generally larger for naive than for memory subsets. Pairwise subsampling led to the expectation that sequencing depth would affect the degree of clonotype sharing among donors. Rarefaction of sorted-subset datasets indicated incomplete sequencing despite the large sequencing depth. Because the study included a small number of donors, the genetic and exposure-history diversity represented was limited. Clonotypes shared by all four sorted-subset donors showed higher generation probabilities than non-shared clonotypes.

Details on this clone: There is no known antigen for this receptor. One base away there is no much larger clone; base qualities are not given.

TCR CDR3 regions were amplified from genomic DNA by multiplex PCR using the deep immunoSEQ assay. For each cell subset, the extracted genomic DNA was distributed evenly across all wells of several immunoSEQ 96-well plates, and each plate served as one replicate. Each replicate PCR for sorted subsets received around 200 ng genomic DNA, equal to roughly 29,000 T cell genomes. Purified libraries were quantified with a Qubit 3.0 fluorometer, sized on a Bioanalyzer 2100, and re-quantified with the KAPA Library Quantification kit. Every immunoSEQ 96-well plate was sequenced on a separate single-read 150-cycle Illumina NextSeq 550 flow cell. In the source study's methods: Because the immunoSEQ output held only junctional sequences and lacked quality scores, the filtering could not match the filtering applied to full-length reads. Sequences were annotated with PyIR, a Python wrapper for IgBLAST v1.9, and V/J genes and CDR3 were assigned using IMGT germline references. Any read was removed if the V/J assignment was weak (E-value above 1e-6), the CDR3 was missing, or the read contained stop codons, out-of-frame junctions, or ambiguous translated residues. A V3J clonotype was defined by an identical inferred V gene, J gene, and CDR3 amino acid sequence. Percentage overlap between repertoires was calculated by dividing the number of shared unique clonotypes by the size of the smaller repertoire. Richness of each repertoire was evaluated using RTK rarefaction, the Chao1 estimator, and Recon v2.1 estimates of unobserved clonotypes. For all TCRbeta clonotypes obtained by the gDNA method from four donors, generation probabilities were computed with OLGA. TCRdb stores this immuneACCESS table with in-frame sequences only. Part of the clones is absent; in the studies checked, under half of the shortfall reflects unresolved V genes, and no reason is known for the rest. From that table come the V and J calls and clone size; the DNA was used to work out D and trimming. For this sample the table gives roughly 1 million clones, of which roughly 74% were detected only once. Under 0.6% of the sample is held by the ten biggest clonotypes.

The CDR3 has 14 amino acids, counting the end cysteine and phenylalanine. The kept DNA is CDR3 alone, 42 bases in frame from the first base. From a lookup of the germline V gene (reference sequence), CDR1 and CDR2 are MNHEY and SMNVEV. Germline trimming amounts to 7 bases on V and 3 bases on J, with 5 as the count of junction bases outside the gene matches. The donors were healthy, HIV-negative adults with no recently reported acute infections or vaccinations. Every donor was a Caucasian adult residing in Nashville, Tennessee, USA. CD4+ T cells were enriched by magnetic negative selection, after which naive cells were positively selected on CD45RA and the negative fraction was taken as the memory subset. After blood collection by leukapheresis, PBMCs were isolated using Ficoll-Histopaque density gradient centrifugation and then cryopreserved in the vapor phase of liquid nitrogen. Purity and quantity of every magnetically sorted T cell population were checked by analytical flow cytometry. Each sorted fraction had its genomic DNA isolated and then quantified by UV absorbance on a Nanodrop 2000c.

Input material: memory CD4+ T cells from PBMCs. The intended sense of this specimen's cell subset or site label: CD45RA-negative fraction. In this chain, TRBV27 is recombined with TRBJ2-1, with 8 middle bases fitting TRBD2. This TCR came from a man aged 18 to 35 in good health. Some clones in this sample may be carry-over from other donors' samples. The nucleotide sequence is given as TGTGCCAGCACGGGGACTAGAAACTACAATGAGCAGTTCTTC. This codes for CASTGTRNYNEQFF.